These 16 T cell receptor beta chains were all obtained from the same sample, sequenced in a study of blood T cell repertoires in COVID-19 (dated by TCRdb to the early 2020s). Libraries were built with the immunoSEQ multiplex PCR assay. TCRdb obtained this table from immuneACCESS and retained in-frame rearrangements with V and J assigned. These tables miss some clones; where compared with another copy, unresolved V genes account for less than half of the shortfall, and the remainder is unexplained. This sample gives approximately 200,000 clones in total; 80% to 85% of them show up just once. The ten biggest clones cover less than 8.5% of the sample. The sample was PBMCs or T cells enriched from blood (not recorded which). The origin of the receptors is a man aged 35-49 years who had recovered from COVID-19.

The chain recombines TRBV5-1 with TRBJ2-7; 10 bases fit TRBD1. This CDR3 has 15 residues. The J segment lost 5 bases and the V segment lost 0 bases, leaving 5 bases of the junction unmatched. Germline assignment: CDR1 SGHRS and CDR2 YFSETQ. CDR3 region: CASSLVGTGVHEQYF. In DNA, the CDR3 is TGCGCCAGCAGCTTGGTGGGGACAGGGGTGCACGAGCAGTACTTC.

This clone has just one count. The chain is built from TRBV9 and TRBJ1-5; perhaps TRBD1 as D (5 bases). This CDR3 has 16 residues. V was cut by 0 bases and J by 3 bases, with 13 bases left in between. Germline lookup yields CDR1 SGDLS and CDR2 YYNGEE. CDR3 nucleotide sequence: TGTGCCAGCAGCGTAGACGACAGCGTTCCCAATCAGCCCCAGCATTTT. This sequence encodes CASSVDDSVPNQPQHF.

The V and J genes are TRBV11-2 and TRBJ1-2; TRBD1 agrees at 9 bases. Germline CDR1 SGHAT, CDR2 FQNNGV. The V gene end was trimmed by 4 bases and the J gene end by 3 bases; junction bases not matched to a gene: 3. This CDR3 contains 14 residues. In DNA form, the CDR3 reads TGTGCCAGCAGCTCACGACAGGGGGACTATGGCTACACCTTC. Encoded protein: CASSSRQGDYGYTF. The full variable domain, its missing parts supplied by reference TRBV11-2 and TRBJ1-2, is EAGVAQSPRYKIIEKRQSVAFWCNPISGHATLYWYQQILGQGPKLLIQFQNNGVVDDSQLPKDRFSAERLKGVDSTLKIQPAKLEDSAVYLCASSSRQGDYGYTFGSGTRLTVV.

V and J are TRBV10-3 and TRBJ2-7; 10 nucleotides agree with TRBD2. J lost 7 bases, V lost 3 bases, and 12 bases had no gene match. The V gene's germline CDR1 is ENHRY and CDR2 SYGVKD. CDR3 length: 16 amino acids. As DNA, the CDR3 is TGTGCCATCAGTGACCCTAGCGGGGGTCTAAAGGGGGAGCAGTACTTC. Protein: CAISDPSGGLKGEQYF.

The chain carries TRBV2 and TRBJ2-1; TRBD1 agrees at 10 bases. Germline values: CDR1 SNHLY, CDR2 FYNNEI. This CDR3 region has 15 residues. Losses at the gene ends were 3 bases for V and 7 bases for J; bases not matched to a gene: 6. As DNA, the CDR3 is TGTGCCAGCAGTGACCGACAGGGGGCTCGGAATGAGCAGTTCTTC. Encoded protein: CASSDRQGARNEQFF.

The genes are TRBV24-1 and TRBJ2-5; 9 nucleotides agree with TRBD1. The V gene end was trimmed by 4 bases and the J gene end by 5 bases; junction bases not matched to a gene: 10. Germline CDR1 is KGHDR and CDR2 is SFDVKD. The CDR3 totals 16 residues. CDR3 DNA: TGTGCCACCAGTGACTCGGGACAGGGAGGGAGGGAGACCCAGTACTTC. Encoded protein: CATSDSGQGGRETQYF.

This clone appeared a few times. The chain employs TRBV6-1 and TRBJ1-5; a weak D match, TRBD1 (6 bases). Trimming pared 0 bases from V and 9 bases from J, leaving 21 bases between. The germline CDR1 and CDR2 sequences are MNHNS and SASEGT. The CDR3 consists of 17 residues. In DNA form, the CDR3 reads TGTGCCAGCAGTGAAGCGTATCGGGGACACCCCTTATGGCCCCAGCATTTT. As protein: CASSEAYRGHPLWPQHF.

The chain couples TRBV4-2 to TRBJ2-1, with TRBD2 identical over 12 bases. V trimming: 5 bases; J trimming: 3 bases; junction bases outside the gene matches: 5. CDR1 is LGHNA, CDR2 YNFKEQ, per germline. The CDR3 totals 16 residues. DNA of the CDR3: TGTGCCAGCAGCGCTGAACTAGCGGGGGGCTACAATGAGCAGTTCTTC. The encoded protein is CASSAELAGGYNEQFF.

The rearrangement links TRBV5-1 to TRBJ1-2; D possibly corresponds to TRBD1 (5 bases). Trimming removed 4 bases from V and 4 bases from J, with 14 bases in between. Germline CDR1 is SGHRS and CDR2 is YFSETQ. This CDR3 contains 14 residues. CDR3 sequence reads: CASSGDSGSYGYTF. CDR3 bases: TGCGCCAGCAGCGGTGACAGTGGAAGCTATGGCTACACCTTC.

This clone has just one count. The chain recombines TRBV7-8 with TRBJ2-1; 11 nucleotides match TRBD2. The CDR3 runs 17 residues. Germline values: CDR1 SGHVS, CDR2 FQNEAQ. The J segment lost 10 bases and the V segment lost 4 bases, leaving 15 bases of the junction unmatched. The CDR3 spells CASSSNLAGGRSVEQFF. The CDR3 nucleotides are TGTGCCAGCAGCTCCAACCTAGCGGGGGGCCGATCAGTAGAGCAGTTCTTC.

This clone was detected only once. Other DNA sequences within the sample encode an identical CDR3. V is TRBV6-5 and J is TRBJ1-1; D unclear. CDR1 MNHEY and CDR2 SVGAGI come from the germline V gene. V lost 0 bases and J lost 0, with 5 bases in between. CDR3 length: 14 residues. The CDR3 DNA reads TGTGCCAGCAGTTACTCGCAGATGAACACTGAAGCTTTCTTT. This codes for CASSYSQMNTEAFF.

The chain is built from TRBV2 and TRBJ2-4, with 7 bases identical to TRBD1. With V trimmed by 5 bases and J by 3 bases, 19 bases remained unmatched. The germline V gene encodes CDR1 SNHLY and CDR2 FYNNEI. The CDR3 has 19 amino acids. CDR3 sequence: CASSTIIYKGTAIKNIQYF. The CDR3 nucleotides read TGTGCCAGCAGTACCATCATCTACAAAGGGACAGCTATCAAAAACATTCAGTACTTC.

The chain uses TRBV2 and TRBJ1-1; 7 nucleotides align to TRBD1. This CDR3 is 14 amino acids long. The V segment lost 7 bases and the J segment 1 base; nucleotides outside the gene matches: 6. The germline CDR1 and CDR2 sequences are SNHLY and FYNNEI. The CDR3 reads CASIGDRWNTEAFF. The CDR3 DNA reads TGTGCCAGCATCGGGGACAGATGGAACACTGAAGCTTTCTTT. The full variable domain, rest sourced from reference TRBV2 and TRBJ1-1, is EPEVTQTPSHQVTQMGQEVILRCVPISNHLYFYWYRQILGQKVEFLVSFYNNEISEKSEIFDDQFSVERPDGSNFTLKIRSTKLEDSAMYFCASIGDRWNTEAFFGQGTRLTVV.

The rearrangement joins TRBV11-3 to TRBJ2-1; no clear D. Trimming stripped 1 base from V and 0 bases from J, with 7 bases between. The CDR3 covers 15 residues. CDR1 SGHNT and CDR2 YENEEA come from the germline V gene. This CDR3 reads CASSLGIYSYNEQFF. The CDR3 DNA sequence: TGTGCCAGCAGCTTAGGAATCTACTCCTACAATGAGCAGTTCTTC.

The V call is TRBV27, the J call TRBJ1-2, with D possibly TRBD1 on 5 matching bases. The CDR3 is 14 residues long. With 0 bases removed from V and 6 bases from J, the gap between germline ends came to 11 bases. Germline loops: CDR1 MNHEY, CDR2 SMNVEV (reference sequence). CDR3 sequence reads: CASSLSSRVNGYTF. The DNA for the CDR3 is TGTGCCAGCAGTTTATCGAGCAGGGTCAATGGCTACACCTTC.

This clone was observed once. V and J are TRBV28 and TRBJ1-2; possibly TRBD1 for D (6 bases). The CDR3 spans 13 residues. In germline, CDR1 is MDHEN, CDR2 SYDVKM. The germline V and J ends were trimmed by 8 bases and 4 bases, with 14 bases remaining between them. The DNA for the CDR3 is TGTGCCAGCCGAACTACAGGGTTCTATGGCTACACCTTC. Its protein product is CASRTTGFYGYTF.